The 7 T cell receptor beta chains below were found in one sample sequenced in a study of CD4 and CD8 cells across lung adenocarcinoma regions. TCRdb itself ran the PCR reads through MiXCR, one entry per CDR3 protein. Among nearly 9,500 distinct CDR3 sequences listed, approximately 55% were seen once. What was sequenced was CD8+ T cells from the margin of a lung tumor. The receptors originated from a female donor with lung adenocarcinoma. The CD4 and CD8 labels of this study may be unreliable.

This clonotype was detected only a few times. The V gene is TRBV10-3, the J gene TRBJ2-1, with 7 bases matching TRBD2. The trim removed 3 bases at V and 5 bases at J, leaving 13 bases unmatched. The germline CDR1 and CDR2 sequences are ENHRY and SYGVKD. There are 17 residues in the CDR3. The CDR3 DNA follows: TGTGCCATCAGTGACTCATGGCGGGAGAGGATGGACAATGAGCAGTTCTTC. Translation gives CAISDSWRERMDNEQFF.

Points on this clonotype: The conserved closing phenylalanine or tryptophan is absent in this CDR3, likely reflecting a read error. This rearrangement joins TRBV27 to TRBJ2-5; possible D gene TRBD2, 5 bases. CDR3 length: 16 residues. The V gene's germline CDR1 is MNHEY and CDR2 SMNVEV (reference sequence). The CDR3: CASTTLAGGAKDTQYS. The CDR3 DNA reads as TGTGCCAGCACGACCCTCGCGGGCGGAGCCAAAGACACCCAGTACTCC.

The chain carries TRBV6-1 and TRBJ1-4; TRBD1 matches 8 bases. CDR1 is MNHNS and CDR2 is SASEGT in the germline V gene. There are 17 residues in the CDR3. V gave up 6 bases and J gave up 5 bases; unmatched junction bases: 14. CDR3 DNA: TGTGCCAGCAGCGCTAGAAACTTGGACAGGGCAAATGAAAAACTGTTTTTT. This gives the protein CASSARNLDRANEKLFF.

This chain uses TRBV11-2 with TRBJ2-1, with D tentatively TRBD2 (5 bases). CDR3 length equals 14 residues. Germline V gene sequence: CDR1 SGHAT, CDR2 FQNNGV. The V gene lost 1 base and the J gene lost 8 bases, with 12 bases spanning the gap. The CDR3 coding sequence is TGTGCCAGCAGCTTAGTCCTAGCAATGGATGAGCAGTTCTTC. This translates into CASSLVLAMDEQFF.

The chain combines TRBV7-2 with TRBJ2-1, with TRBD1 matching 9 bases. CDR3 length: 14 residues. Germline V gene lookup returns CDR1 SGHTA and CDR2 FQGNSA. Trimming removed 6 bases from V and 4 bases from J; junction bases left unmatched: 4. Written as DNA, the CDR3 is TGTGCCAGCAGAAGGGACAGGGCTTACAATGAGCAGTTCTTC. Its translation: CASRRDRAYNEQFF.

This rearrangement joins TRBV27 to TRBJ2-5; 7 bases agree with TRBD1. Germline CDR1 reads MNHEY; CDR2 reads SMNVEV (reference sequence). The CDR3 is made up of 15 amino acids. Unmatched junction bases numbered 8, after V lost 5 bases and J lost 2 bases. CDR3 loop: CASSRTGVGQETQYF. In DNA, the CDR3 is TGTGCCAGCAGTCGCACAGGGGTAGGGCAAGAGACCCAGTACTTC.

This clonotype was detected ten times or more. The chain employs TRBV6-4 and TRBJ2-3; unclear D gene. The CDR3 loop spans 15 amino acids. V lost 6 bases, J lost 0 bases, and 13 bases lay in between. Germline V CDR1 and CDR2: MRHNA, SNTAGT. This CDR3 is CASSPRVSSTDTQYF. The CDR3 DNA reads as TGTGCCAGCAGCCCTCGGGTCTCCAGCACAGATACGCAGTATTTT.